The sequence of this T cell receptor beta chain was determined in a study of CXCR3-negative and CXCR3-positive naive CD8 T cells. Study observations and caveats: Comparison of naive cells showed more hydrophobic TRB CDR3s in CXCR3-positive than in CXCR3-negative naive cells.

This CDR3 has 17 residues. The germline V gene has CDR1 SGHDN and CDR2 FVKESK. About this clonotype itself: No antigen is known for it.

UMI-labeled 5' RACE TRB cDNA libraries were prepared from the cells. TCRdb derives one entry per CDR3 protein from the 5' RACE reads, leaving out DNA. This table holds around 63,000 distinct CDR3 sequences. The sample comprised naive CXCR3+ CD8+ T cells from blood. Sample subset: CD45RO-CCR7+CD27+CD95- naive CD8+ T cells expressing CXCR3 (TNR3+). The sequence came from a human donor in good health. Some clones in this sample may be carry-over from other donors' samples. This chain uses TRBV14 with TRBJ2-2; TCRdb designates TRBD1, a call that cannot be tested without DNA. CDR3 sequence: CASSPPRDRGNTGELFF.